This is a list of T cell receptor beta chains from one sample in a study of neurological immune-mediated disorders. TCRdb itself ran the 5' RACE reads through MiXCR, one entry per CDR3 protein. Of some 60,000 distinct CDR3 sequences listed, 2% to 2.5% are singletons. The sample was PBMCs. Receptor source: a man in his fifties with multiple sclerosis. The CDR3 runs from the conserved cysteine through the conserved F or W. D genes are given only for firm matches. Clone size reads once, few, many, or a class if the clone is expanded.

V	length	D	size	J	CDR3	DNA
TRBV28	14	-	many	TRBJ2-7	CASLSGTDSYEQYF	TGTGCCAGTCTTTCCGGGACGGACTCCTACGAGCAGTACTTC
TRBV20-1	15	-	many	TRBJ1-5	CSARDLLHSGVAQHF	TGCAGTGCTAGAGATCTGCTACATTCGGGAGTGGCCCAGCATTTT
TRBV3-1	14	-	many	TRBJ1-4	CASSLGGYEEKLFF	TGTGCCAGCAGCCTCGGGGGCTACGAAGAAAAACTGTTTTTT
TRBV11-2	13	-	many	TRBJ2-2	CASSSLNTGELFF	TGTGCCAGCAGCTCTCTGAACACCGGGGAGCTGTTTTTT
TRBV21-1	16	-	many	TRBJ1-2	CASSKVVTGDHYGYTF	TGTGCCAGCAGCAAAGTGGTGACAGGTGACCACTATGGCTACACCTTC
TRBV6-4	12	-	many	TRBJ1-1	CASRWTGSEAFF	TGTGCCAGCAGATGGACCGGCTCTGAAGCTTTCTTT
TRBV28	16	-	many	TRBJ1-1	CASSWVRGLMNTEAFF	TGTGCCAGCAGTTGGGTGAGGGGCTTGATGAACACTGAAGCTTTCTTT
TRBV9	15	TRBD1	few	TRBJ1-3	CASSTRTGDGNTIYF	TGTGCCAGCAGCACAAGGACAGGGGATGGAAACACCATATATTTT
TRBV7-2	14	TRBD2	many	TRBJ2-3	CASSPTSGKDTQYF	TGTGCCAGCAGCCCGACTAGCGGGAAGGATACGCAGTATTTT
TRBV28	14	-	many	TRBJ1-1	CASSPGRGETEAFF	TGTGCCAGCAGCCCGGGGAGGGGAGAGACTGAAGCTTTCTTT
TRBV20-1	14	-	many	TRBJ1-5	CSASRGQSNQPQHF	TGCAGTGCTAGCCGGGGGCAGAGCAATCAGCCCCAGCATTTT
TRBV28	14	-	many	TRBJ1-2	CASIRGTLARGYTF	TGTGCCAGCATTCGGGGCACCCTAGCTCGAGGCTACACCTTC
TRBV6-6	12	-	many	TRBJ2-5	CASSSVQETQYF	TGTGCCAGCAGTAGCGTACAGGAGACCCAGTACTTC
TRBV4-2	14	-	many	TRBJ1-4	CASSQDTTNEKLFF	TGTGCCAGCAGCCAAGACACAACTAATGAAAAACTGTTTTTT
TRBV5-1	14	-	many	TRBJ2-3	CASRGGTATDTQYF	TGCGCCAGCAGGGGCGGGACGGCCACAGATACGCAGTATTTT
TRBV4-1	18	-	many	TRBJ2-3	CASSQDQSVTTPTDTQYF	TGCGCCAGCAGCCAAGATCAGTCTGTCACTACCCCCACAGATACGCAGTATTTT
TRBV20-1	13	-	many	TRBJ2-7	CSARRGATYEQYF	TGCAGTGCTAGGAGGGGGGCCACCTACGAGCAGTACTTC
TRBV5-1	16	TRBD2	many	TRBJ2-1	CASRGASGGAYNEQFF	TGCGCCAGCAGAGGGGCTAGCGGGGGGGCCTACAATGAGCAGTTCTTC
TRBV5-1	16	-	many	TRBJ2-5	CASSLLGRTDQETQYF	TGCGCCAGCAGCTTGTTGGGCAGGACGGACCAAGAGACCCAGTACTTC
TRBV5-1	18	TRBD1	many	TRBJ2-1	CASSARTGWTSSYNEQFF	TGCGCCAGCAGCGCGCGGACAGGGTGGACGAGCTCCTACAATGAGCAGTTCTTC
TRBV19	16	-	many	TRBJ2-4	CASSIFGGRAKNIQYF	TGTGCCAGTAGTATCTTCGGGGGTAGGGCCAAAAACATTCAGTACTTC
TRBV7-9	15	-	many	TRBJ2-1	CASSPLPRDYNEQFF	TGTGCCAGCAGCCCGCTTCCCAGGGATTACAATGAGCAGTTCTTC
TRBV20-1	13	-	many	TRBJ2-5	CSAPSRGFGTQYF	TGCAGTGCTCCAAGCCGGGGTTTTGGGACCCAGTACTTC
TRBV11-2	15	-	many	TRBJ2-1	CASSLGYISKNEQFF	TGTGCCAGCAGCTTAGGCTACATATCGAAGAATGAGCAGTTCTTC
TRBV4-3	19	-	many	TRBJ2-6	CASSQDRGGAHSGANVLTF	TGCGCCAGCAGCCAAGATCGAGGCGGGGCTCACTCTGGGGCCAACGTCCTGACTTTC
TRBV7-2	18	TRBD2	many	TRBJ2-1	CASSLAPSGGAGRGEQFF	TGTGCCAGCAGCTTAGCGCCTAGCGGGGGAGCCGGGCGCGGTGAGCAGTTCTTC
TRBV6-2/TRBV6-3	14	-	many	TRBJ2-1	CASSWLGLTGEQFF	TGTGCCAGCAGTTGGCTCGGGCTCACGGGTGAGCAGTTCTTC
TRBV7-2	14	-	many	TRBJ2-7	CASSLRRQTYEQYF	TGTGCCAGCAGCTTAAGAAGACAGACCTACGAGCAGTACTTC
TRBV7-2	14	TRBD1	many	TRBJ1-1	CASNRQGVNTEAFF	TGTGCCAGCAATAGACAGGGGGTTAACACTGAAGCTTTCTTT
TRBV5-1	15	TRBD2	many	TRBJ2-3	CASSGTSGHTDTQYF	TGCGCCAGCAGCGGCACTAGCGGACACACAGATACGCAGTATTTT
TRBV10-2	20	TRBD2	few	TRBJ2-6	CASSEPRLAGGLSGANVLTF	TGCGCCAGCAGTGAGCCACGACTAGCGGGGGGCCTATCTGGGGCCAACGTCCTGACTTTC
TRBV3-1	15	TRBD2	many	TRBJ2-1	CASSQLAGGYNEQFF	TGTGCCAGCAGCCAACTAGCGGGGGGCTACAATGAGCAGTTCTTC
TRBV5-1	14	TRBD1	many	TRBJ1-1	CASSLRQGKTEAFF	TGCGCCAGCAGCTTGCGACAGGGGAAGACTGAAGCTTTCTTT
TRBV5-1	15	-	many	TRBJ1-1	CASSVGPKPNTEAFF	TGCGCCAGCAGCGTGGGCCCGAAGCCGAACACTGAAGCTTTCTTT
TRBV20-1	13	-	many	TRBJ2-1	CSASQTVRNEQFF	TGCAGTGCTAGCCAGACCGTTCGGAATGAGCAGTTCTTC
TRBV7-2	14	TRBD2	many	TRBJ2-7	CASSIRTSIHEQYF	TGTGCCAGCAGCATACGGACTAGCATCCACGAGCAGTACTTC
TRBV19	12	-	many	TRBJ2-3	CASSITADTQYF	TGTGCCAGTAGTATAACAGCAGATACGCAGTATTTT
TRBV6-2/TRBV6-3	14	-	many	TRBJ2-5	CASSYGAEPETQYF	TGTGCCAGCAGTTATGGAGCGGAGCCAGAGACCCAGTACTTC
TRBV5-1	15	-	many	TRBJ2-2	CASTPVQGEGGELFF	TGCGCCAGCACCCCTGTACAGGGAGAAGGCGGGGAGCTGTTTTTT
TRBV6-6	16	-	many	TRBJ1-5	CASSYMDTRRNQPQHF	TGTGCCAGCAGTTACATGGACACCCGACGCAATCAGCCCCAGCATTTT
TRBV12-3/TRBV12-4	12	-	many	TRBJ2-7	CASSPTGYEQYF	TGTGCCAGCAGCCCGACAGGCTACGAGCAGTACTTC
TRBV30	14	-	many	TRBJ2-5	CAWSVRQAGETQYF	TGTGCCTGGAGTGTACGACAGGCGGGAGAGACCCAGTACTTC
TRBV10-3	11	-	many	TRBJ1-6	CAISEGKPLHF	TGTGCCATCAGTGAAGGCAAACCCCTCCACTTT
TRBV3-1	13	-	many	TRBJ1-1	CASSLVGGSEAFF	TGTGCCAGCAGCCTGGTAGGTGGGAGTGAAGCTTTCTTT
TRBV28	14	-	many	TRBJ2-5	CASSWVGQQETQYF	TGTGCCAGCAGTTGGGTGGGTCAACAAGAGACCCAGTACTTC
TRBV12-3/TRBV12-4	19	TRBD1	many	TRBJ1-5	CASSWRGQTVTTSNQPQHF	TGTGCCAGCAGTTGGCGGGGACAGACCGTAACAACCAGCAATCAGCCCCAGCATTTT
TRBV5-1	13	-	few	TRBJ1-5	CASTLYSNKTQNF	TGCGCCAGCACCCTCTATAGCAATAAGACCCAGAATTTT
TRBV3-1	15	-	many	TRBJ1-1	CASSLRTTMNTEAFF	TGTGCCAGCAGCCTACGGACAACTATGAACACTGAAGCTTTCTTT
TRBV11-2	13	-	many	TRBJ2-5	CASSLSQMETQYF	TGTGCCAGCAGCTTGTCCCAAATGGAGACCCAGTACTTC